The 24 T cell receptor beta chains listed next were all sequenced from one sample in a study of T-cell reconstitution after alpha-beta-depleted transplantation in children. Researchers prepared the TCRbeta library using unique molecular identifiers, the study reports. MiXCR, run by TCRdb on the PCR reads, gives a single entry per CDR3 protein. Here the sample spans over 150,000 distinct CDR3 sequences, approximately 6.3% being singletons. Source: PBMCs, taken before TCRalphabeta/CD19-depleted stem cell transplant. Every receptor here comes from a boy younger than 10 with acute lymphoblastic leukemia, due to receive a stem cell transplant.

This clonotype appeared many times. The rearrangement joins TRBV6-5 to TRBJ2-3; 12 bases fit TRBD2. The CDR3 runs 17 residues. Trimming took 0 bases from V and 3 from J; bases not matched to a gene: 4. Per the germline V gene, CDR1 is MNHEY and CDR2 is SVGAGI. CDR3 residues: CASSYSSSGRGTDTQYF. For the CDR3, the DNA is TGTGCCAGCAGTTACTCGTCTAGCGGGAGGGGAACAGATACGCAGTATTTT.

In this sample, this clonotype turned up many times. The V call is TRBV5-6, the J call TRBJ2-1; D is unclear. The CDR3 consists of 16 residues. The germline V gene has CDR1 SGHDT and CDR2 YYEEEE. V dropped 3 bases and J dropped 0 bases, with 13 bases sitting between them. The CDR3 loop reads CASSSRGVSSYNEQFF. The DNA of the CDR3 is TGTGCCAGCAGCTCCCGCGGCGTAAGCTCCTACAATGAGCAGTTCTTC.

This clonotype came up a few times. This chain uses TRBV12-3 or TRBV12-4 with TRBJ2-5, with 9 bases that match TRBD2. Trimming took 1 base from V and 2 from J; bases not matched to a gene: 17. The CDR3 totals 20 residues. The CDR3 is CASSLGVSGISGSGQETQYF. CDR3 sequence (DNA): TGTGCCAGCAGTTTAGGGGTCTCGGGAATTAGCGGGAGTGGGCAAGAGACCCAGTACTTC.

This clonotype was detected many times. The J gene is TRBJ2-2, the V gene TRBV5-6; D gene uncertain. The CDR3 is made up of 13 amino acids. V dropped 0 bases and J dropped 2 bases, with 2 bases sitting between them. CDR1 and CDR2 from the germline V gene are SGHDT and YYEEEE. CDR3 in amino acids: CASSLANTGELFF. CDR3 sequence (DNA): TGTGCCAGCAGCTTGGCCAACACCGGGGAGCTGTTTTTT.

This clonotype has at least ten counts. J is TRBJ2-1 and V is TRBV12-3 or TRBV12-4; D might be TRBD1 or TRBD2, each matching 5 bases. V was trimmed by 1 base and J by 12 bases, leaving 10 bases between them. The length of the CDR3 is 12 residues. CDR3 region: CASSLGDRGQFF. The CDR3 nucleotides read TGTGCCAGCAGTTTAGGGGACCGGGGGCAGTTCTTC.

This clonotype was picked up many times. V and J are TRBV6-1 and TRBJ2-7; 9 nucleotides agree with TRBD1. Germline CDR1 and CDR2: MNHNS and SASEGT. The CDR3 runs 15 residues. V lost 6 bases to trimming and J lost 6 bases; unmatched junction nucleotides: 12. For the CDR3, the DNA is TGTGCCAGCAGCACCCCGGGGACAGGGTTCAGCGAGCAGTACTTC. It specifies CASSTPGTGFSEQYF.

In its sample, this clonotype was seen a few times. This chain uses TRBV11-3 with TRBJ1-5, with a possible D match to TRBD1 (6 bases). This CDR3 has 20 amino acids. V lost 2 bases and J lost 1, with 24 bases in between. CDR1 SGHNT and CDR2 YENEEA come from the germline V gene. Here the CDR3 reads CASSLRGKQGIGLSNQPQHF. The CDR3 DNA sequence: TGTGCCAGCAGCTTAAGGGGGAAACAGGGAATTGGTTTAAGCAATCAGCCCCAGCATTTT.

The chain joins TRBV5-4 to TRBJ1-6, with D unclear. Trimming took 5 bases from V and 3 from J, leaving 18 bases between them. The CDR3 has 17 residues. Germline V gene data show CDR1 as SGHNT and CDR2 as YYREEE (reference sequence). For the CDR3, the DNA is TGTGCCAGCAGTTTCGAGGAGGGAGCTAACTATAATTCACCCCTCCACTTT. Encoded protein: CASSFEEGANYNSPLHF. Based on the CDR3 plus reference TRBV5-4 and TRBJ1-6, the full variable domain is ETGVTQSPTHLIKTRGQQVTLRCSSQSGHNTVSWYQQALGQGPQFIFQYYREEENGRGNFPPRFSGLQFPNYSSELNVNALELDDSALYLCASSFEEGANYNSPLHFGNGTRLTVT.

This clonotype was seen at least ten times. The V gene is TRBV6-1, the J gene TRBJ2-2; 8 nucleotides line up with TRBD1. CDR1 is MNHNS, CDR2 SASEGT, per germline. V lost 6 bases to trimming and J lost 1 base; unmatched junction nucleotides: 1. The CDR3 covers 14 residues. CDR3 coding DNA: TGTGCCAGCAGAGACAGGGGGAACACCGGGGAGCTGTTTTTT. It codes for CASRDRGNTGELFF.

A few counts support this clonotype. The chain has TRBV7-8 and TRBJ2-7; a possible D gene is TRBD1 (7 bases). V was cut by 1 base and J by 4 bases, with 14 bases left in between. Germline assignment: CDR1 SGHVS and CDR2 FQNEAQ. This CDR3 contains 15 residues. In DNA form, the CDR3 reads TGTGCCAGCAGCTTAGGAGGGGGCGCGGGGTACGAGCAGTACTTC. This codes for CASSLGGGAGYEQYF.

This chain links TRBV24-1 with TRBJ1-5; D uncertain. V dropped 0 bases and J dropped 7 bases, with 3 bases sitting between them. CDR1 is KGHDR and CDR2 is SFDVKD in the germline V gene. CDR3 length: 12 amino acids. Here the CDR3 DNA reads TGTGCCACCAGTGATTTGGGGCAGCCCCAGCATTTT. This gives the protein CATSDLGQPQHF.

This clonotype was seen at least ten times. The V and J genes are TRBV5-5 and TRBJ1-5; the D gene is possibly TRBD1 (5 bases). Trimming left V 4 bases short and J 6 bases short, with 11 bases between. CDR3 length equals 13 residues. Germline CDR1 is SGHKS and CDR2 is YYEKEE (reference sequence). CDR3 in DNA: TGTGCCAGCAGCGGGGGGGACCCTCAGCCCCAGCATTTT. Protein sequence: CASSGGDPQPQHF. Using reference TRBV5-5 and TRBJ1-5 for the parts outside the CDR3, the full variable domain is DAGVTQSPTHLIKTRGQQVTLRCSPISGHKSVSWYQQVLGQGPQFIFQYYEKEERGRGNFPDRFSARQFPNYSSELNVNALLLGDSALYLCASSGGDPQPQHFGDGTRLSIL.

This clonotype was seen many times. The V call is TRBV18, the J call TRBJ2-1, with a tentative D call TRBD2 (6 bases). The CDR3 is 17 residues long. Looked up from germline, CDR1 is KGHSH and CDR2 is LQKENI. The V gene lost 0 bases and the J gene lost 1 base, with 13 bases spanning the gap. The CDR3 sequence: CASSPPGWRESYNEQFF. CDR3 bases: TGTGCCAGCTCACCACCGGGTTGGCGGGAATCCTACAATGAGCAGTTCTTC.

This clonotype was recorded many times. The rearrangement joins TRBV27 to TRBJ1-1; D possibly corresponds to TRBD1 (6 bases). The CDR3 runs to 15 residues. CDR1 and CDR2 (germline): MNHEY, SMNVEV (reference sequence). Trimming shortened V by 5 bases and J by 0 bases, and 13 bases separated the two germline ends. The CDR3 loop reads CASSTMTGMNTEAFF. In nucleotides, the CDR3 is TGTGCCAGCAGTACAATGACAGGCATGAACACTGAAGCTTTCTTT.

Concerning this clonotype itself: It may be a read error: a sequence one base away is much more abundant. The DNA for the CDR3 is TGTACCAGCAGCCCCTCGGGGGTTGGTGTTAATCCCTACAATGAGCAGTTCTTC. Protein product: CTSSPSGVGVNPYNEQFF. V and J are TRBV2 and TRBJ2-1; D possibly corresponds to TRBD2 (6 bases). The CDR3 consists of 18 residues. Per the germline V gene, CDR1 is SNHLY and CDR2 is FYNNEI.

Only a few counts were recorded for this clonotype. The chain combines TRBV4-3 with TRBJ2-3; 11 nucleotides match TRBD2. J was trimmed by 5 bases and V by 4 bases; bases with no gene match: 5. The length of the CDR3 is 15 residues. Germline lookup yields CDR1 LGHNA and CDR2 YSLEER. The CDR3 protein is CASSPMGTSGDTQYF. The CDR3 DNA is TGCGCCAGCAGCCCGATGGGGACTAGCGGAGATACGCAGTATTTT.

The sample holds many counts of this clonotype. The CDR3 sequence is CASSFRDRATGELFF. As DNA, the CDR3 is TGTGCCAGCAGCTTCCGGGACAGGGCCACCGGGGAGCTGTTTTTT. The gene calls are TRBV11-2 and TRBJ2-2, with 9 nucleotides matching TRBD1. The J segment lost 4 bases and the V segment lost 3 bases, leaving 3 bases of the junction unmatched. CDR3 length: 15 amino acids. The germline V gene encodes CDR1 SGHAT and CDR2 FQNNGV.

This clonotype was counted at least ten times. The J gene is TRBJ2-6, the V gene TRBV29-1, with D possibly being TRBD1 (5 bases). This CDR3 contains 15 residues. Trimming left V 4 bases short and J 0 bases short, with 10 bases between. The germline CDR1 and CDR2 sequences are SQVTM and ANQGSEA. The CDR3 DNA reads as TGCAGCGTTGGACAGACCGACTCTGGGGCCAACGTCCTGACTTTC. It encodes CSVGQTDSGANVLTF.

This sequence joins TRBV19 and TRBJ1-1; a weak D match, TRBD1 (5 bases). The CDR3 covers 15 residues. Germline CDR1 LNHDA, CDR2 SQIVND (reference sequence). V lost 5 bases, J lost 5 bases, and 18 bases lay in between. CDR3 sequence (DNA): TGTGCCAGTAGTGCCCAGGGAGCGGCGGGGACTGAAGCTTTCTTT. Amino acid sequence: CASSAQGAAGTEAFF. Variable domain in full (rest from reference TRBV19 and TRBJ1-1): DGGITQSPKYLFRKEGQNVTLSCEQNLNHDAMYWYRQDPGQGLRLIYYSQIVNDFQKGDIAEGYSVSREKKESFPLTVTSAQKNPTAFYLCASSAQGAAGTEAFFGQGTRLTVV.

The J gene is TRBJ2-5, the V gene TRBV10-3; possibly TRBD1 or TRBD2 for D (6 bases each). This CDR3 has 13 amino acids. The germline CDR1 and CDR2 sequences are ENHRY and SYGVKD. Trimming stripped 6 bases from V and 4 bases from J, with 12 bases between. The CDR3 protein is CAISPGGGETQYF. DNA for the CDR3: TGTGCCATCAGCCCCGGGGGCGGAGAGACCCAGTACTTC.

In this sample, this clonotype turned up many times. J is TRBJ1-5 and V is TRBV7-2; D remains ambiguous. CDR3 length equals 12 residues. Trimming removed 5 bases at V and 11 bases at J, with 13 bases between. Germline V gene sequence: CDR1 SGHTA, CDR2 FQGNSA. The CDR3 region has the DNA TGTGCCAGCAGCGCCCTTCGGTTGGCCCAGCATTTT. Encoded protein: CASSALRLAQHF.

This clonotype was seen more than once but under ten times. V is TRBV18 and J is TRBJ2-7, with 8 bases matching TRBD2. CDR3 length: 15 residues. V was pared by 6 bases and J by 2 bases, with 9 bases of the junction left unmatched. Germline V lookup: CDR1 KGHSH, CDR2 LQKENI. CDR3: CASSASSGGAYEQYF. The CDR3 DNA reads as TGTGCCAGCTCCGCCAGTTCCGGGGGGGCCTACGAGCAGTACTTC.

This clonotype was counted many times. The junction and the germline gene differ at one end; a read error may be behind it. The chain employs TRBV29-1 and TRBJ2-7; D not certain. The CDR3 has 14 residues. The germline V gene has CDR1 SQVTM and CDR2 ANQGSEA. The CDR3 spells CSVEGSGPGYERYF. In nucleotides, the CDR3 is TGCAGCGTTGAAGGGTCCGGGCCTGGATACGAGCGGTACTTC.

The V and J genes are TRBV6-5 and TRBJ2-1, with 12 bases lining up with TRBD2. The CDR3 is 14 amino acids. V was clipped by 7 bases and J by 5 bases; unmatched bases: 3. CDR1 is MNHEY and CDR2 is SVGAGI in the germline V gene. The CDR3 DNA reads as TGTGCCAGCAAGAGACTAGCGGGGGACAATGAGCAGTTCTTC. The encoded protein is CASKRLAGDNEQFF.